This T cell receptor (beta chain) was profiled in a study of blood T cell repertoires in COVID-19. Study as a whole: PBMCs, B-cell-depleted T cells, or T cells were the source of the cDNA or gDNA that made up the material.

Per the authors' pipeline: Nucleated cell counts were estimated from reference gene primer amplification. Profiled with immunoSEQ multiplex PCR; TCRdb holds only in-frame clones, not every one. The V and J calls and clone size are taken from that table; D and trimming were inferred from the DNA. The data hold 200,000 to 250,000 clones, with approximately 80% observed a single time. Per the germline V gene, CDR1 is SGHVS and CDR2 is FQNEAQ. Trimming pared 6 bases from V and 8 bases from J, leaving 16 bases between. This CDR3 contains 14 residues. Specimen: peripheral blood. This chain joins TRBV7-8 and TRBJ1-4; possibly TRBD1 for D (5 bases). This TCR came from a woman between 40 and 50 years old with active or convalescent COVID-19. The chain's CDR3 is CASSGDSTAEKLFF. The CDR3 DNA reads as TGTGCCAGCAGTGGAGACAGTACGGCGGAAAAACTGTTTTTT.